The source of this TCR beta chain is a study of Ad26.COV2.S vaccination and SARS-CoV-2 variants. This CDR3 is 15 amino acids long. V was clipped by 2 bases and J by 0 bases, with 8 bases between them. The germline gives CDR1 KGHSH, CDR2 LQKENI. The data were produced by immunoSEQ multiplex PCR, yet TCRdb's version contains in-frame clones alone and is incomplete. The sample lists hundreds of thousands of clones; more than 80% were seen once. The treatment: 15 to 20 received Ad26.COV2.S at low or high dose, single or two shots; 5 received placebo; per-sample allocation not given. Repertoires come from day 63 after the first vaccine or placebo injection.

Sequences were derived from peripheral blood, sampled in a trial of Ad26.COV2.S vaccine versus placebo. The gene calls are TRBV18 and TRBJ1-3; a weak D match, TRBD1 (5 bases). The receptor comes from a person between 18 and 65 years old who received the Ad26.COV2.S COVID-19 vaccine or a placebo. CDR3 sequence (DNA): TGTGCCAGCTCACCAGGGGACGGCTCTGGAAACACCATATATTTT. Translated, it gives CASSPGDGSGNTIYF.